This is a list of T cell receptor beta chains from one sample in a study of metastatic and nonmetastatic thyroid tumors. TCRdb redid the clone calls on the PCR reads using MiXCR. The sample includes several thousand clones, 34% of them seen just once. Source material: adjacent normal tissue. Source of these receptors: a male donor with papillary thyroid cancer or a benign thyroid nodule (not recorded which). Some clones in this sample may be carry-over from other donors' samples. The CDR3 runs from the conserved cysteine through the conserved F or W. The order of the fields is clone size, D gene, J gene, V gene, CDR3 DNA, CDR3 protein. The D gene is left open where the match is weak. Some rows mark clone size as missing; the rest say once, few, many or name a class of expanded clone.

>once|.|TRBJ2-7|TRBV11-2
TGTGCCAGCAGCCATCCGAGCGGCTACGAGCAGTACTTC
CASSHPSGYEQYF
>.|TRBD2|TRBJ2-1|TRBV11-2
TGTGCTAGCAGCTTGAGGGGGACTAGCGGACTTAGCTCCTACAATGAGCAGTTCTTC
CASSLRGTSGLSSYNEQFF
>few|.|TRBJ1-4|TRBV30
TGTGCCTGGAGTGTAGGTCGAATTAATGAAAAACTGTTTTTT
CAWSVGRINEKLFF
>.|.|TRBJ2-2|TRBV11-3
TGTGCCAGCAGCTTTATGGGGAACACCGGGGAGCTGTTTTTT
CASSFMGNTGELFF
>.|TRBD1|TRBJ1-1|TRBV10-2
TGCGCCAGCATCCCGGACAGGGGTATGAACACTGAAGCTTTCTTT
CASIPDRGMNTEAFF
>.|.|TRBJ1-2|TRBV12-3/TRBV12-4
TGTGCCAGCAGTTTAGCACAAGCAAACTATGGCTACACCTTC
CASSLAQANYGYTF
>.|.|TRBJ1-5|TRBV28
TGTGCCAGCAGATTACAGGGAAGGGATCAGCCCCAGCATTTT
CASRLQGRDQPQHF
>.|TRBD1|TRBJ1-1|TRBV20-1
TGCAGTGCTAGATCCCCTTGGCGACAGGGGGCTCTTAGTGCTGAAGCCTTCTTT
CSARSPWRQGALSAEAFF
>.|.|TRBJ2-7|TRBV5-1
TGCGCCAGCAGCTTGGGTCGGCCCGCGACTAACAAGAGGGACTACGAGCAGTACTTC
CASSLGRPATNKRDYEQYF
>few|TRBD2|TRBJ2-1|TRBV19
TGTGCCAGTCGCGGGGGGTCCGACAATGAGCAGTTCTTC
CASRGGSDNEQFF
>.|.|TRBJ2-2|TRBV3-1
TGTGCCAGCGGCCAAGGTGGGGAGCTGTTTTTT
CASGQGGELFF
>.|TRBD1|TRBJ1-4|TRBV6-1
TGTGCTAGCAGGGGGCCTGAGAAAAAACTGTTTTTT
CASRGPEKKLFF
>.|.|TRBJ1-3|TRBV6-1
TGTGCCAGCAGCCTAGGGCTGGGTTACTCTGGAAACACCATATATTTT
CASSLGLGYSGNTIYF
>medium-sized|TRBD1|TRBJ1-5|TRBV20-1
TGCAGTGCGATCCGACAGGGAGGACAGCCCCAGCATTTT
CSAIRQGGQPQHF
>.|.|TRBJ2-7|TRBV24-1
TGTGCCACCAGTGACCGCAGGGGTATTAGGTACGAGCAGTACTTC
CATSDRRGIRYEQYF